This T cell receptor (beta chain) was sequenced in a study of cytomegalovirus exposure and HLA in healthy donors. Amplification used 60 Vbeta primers and 13 Jbeta primers. Measured with immunoSEQ multiplex PCR; TCRdb has only the in-frame clones, and not every one. The table shows roughly 100,000 clones, with roughly 82% occurring only once. Trimming removed 1 base at V and 2 bases at J, with 6 bases between. The CDR3 has 12 residues. CDR1 and CDR2 from the germline V gene are GTSNPN and SVGIG (reference sequence). The chain couples TRBV30 to TRBJ2-7; a possible D gene is TRBD1 (5 bases). Source material: PBMCs. The TCR sequence derives from a man younger than 45 in good health and CMV-seropositive. The CDR3 here is CAWSEGTYEQYF. The CDR3 DNA reads as TGTGCCTGGAGTGAGGGGACCTACGAGCAGTACTTC. Drawing the rest from reference TRBV30 and TRBJ2-7, the complete variable domain is SQTIHQWPATLVQPVGSPLSLECTVEGTSNPNLYWYRQAAGRGLQLLFYSVGIGQISSEVPQNLSASRPQDRQFILSSKKLLLSDSGFYLCAWSEGTYEQYFGPGTRLTVT.